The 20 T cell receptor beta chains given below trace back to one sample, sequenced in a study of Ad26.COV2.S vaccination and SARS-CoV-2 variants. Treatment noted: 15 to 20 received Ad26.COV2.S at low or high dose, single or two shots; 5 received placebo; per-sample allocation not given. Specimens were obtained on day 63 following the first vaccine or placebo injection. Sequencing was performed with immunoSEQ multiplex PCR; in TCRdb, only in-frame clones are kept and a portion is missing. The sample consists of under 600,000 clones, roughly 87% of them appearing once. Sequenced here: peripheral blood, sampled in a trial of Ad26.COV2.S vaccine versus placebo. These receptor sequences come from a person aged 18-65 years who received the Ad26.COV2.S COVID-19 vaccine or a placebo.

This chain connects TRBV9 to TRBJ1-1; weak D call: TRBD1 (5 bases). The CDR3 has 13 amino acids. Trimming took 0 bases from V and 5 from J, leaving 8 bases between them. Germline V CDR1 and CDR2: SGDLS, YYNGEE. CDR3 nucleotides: TGTGCCAGCAGCGTAGTAGGGGAGACTGAAGCTTTCTTT. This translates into CASSVVGETEAFF.

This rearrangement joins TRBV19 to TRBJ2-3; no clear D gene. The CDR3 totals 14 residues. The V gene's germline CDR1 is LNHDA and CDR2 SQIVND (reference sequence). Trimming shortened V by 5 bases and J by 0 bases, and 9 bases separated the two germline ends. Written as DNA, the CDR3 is TGTGCCAGTAGTTCAATAACTAGCACAGATACGCAGTATTTT. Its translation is CASSSITSTDTQYF.

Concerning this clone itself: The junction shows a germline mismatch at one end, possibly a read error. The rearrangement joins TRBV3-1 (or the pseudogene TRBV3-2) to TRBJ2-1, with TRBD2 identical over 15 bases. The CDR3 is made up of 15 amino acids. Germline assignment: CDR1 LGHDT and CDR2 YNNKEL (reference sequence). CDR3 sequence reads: CASRQGLAGGGEQFF. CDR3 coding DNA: TGTGCCAGCAGACAAGGACTAGCGGGAGGGGGGGAGCAGTTCTTC.

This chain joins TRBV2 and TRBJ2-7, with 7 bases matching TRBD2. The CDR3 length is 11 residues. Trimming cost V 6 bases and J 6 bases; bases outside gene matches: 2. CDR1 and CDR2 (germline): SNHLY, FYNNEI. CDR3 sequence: CASSGGSEQYF. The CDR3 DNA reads TGTGCCAGCAGCGGGGGGAGCGAGCAGTACTTC.

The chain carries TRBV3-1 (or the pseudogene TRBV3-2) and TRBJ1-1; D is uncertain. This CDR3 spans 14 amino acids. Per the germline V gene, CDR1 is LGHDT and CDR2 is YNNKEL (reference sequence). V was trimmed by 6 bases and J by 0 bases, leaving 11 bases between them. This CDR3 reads CASSRTGMNTEAFF. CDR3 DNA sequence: TGTGCCAGCAGTCGGACGGGTATGAACACTGAAGCTTTCTTT.

CDR3 region: CSVEIPGLAGTYNEQFF. As DNA, the CDR3 is TGCAGCGTTGAAATACCGGGTCTAGCGGGAACCTACAATGAGCAGTTCTTC. V usage is TRBV29-1 and J usage is TRBJ2-1; TRBD2 matches at 9 bases. The CDR3 spans 17 residues. Germline CDR1 is SQVTM and CDR2 is ANQGSEA. V was pared by 2 bases and J by 2 bases, with 10 bases of the junction left unmatched.

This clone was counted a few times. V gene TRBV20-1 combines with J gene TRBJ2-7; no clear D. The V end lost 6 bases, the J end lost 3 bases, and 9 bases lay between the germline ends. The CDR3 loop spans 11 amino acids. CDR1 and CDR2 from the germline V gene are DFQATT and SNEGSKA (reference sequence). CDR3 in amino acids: CSAGLGYEQYF. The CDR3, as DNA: TGCAGTGCCGGCCTGGGCTACGAGCAGTACTTC.

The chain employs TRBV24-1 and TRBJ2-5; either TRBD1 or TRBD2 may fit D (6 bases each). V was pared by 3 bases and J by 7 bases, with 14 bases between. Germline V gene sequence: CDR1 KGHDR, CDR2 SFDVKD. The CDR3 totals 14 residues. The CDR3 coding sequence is TGTGCCACCAGTGATCATTCGGGGGCTGGGACCCAGTACTTC. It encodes CATSDHSGAGTQYF.

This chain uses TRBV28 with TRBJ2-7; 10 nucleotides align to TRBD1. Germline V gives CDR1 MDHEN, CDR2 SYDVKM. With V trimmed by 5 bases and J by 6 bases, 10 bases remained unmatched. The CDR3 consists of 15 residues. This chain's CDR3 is CASSRPGTGVTEQYF. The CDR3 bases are TGTGCCAGCAGTCGACCCGGGACAGGGGTAACCGAGCAGTACTTC. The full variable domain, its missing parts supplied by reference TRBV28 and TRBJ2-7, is DVKVTQSSRYLVKRTGEKVFLECVQDMDHENMFWYRQDPGLGLRLIYFSYDVKMKEKGDIPEGYSVSREKKERFSLILESASTNQTSMYLCASSRPGTGVTEQYFGPGTRLTVT.

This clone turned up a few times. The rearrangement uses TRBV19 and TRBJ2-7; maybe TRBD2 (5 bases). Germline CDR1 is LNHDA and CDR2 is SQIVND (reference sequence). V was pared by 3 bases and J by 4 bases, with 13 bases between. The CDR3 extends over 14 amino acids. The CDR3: CASSIGGSAYEQYF. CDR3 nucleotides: TGTGCCAGTAGTATCGGTGGGAGCGCGTACGAGCAGTACTTC.

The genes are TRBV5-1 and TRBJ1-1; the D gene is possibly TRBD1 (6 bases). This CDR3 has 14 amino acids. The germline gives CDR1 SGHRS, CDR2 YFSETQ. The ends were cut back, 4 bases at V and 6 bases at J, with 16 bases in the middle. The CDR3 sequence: CASSKDRSAPEAFF. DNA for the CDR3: TGCGCCAGCAGCAAGGACAGAAGCGCCCCTGAAGCTTTCTTT. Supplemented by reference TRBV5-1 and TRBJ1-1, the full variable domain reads KAGVTQTPRYLIKTRGQQVTLSCSPISGHRSVSWYQQTPGQGLQFLFEYFSETQRNKGNFPGRFSGRQFSNSRSEMNVSTLELGDSALYLCASSKDRSAPEAFFGQGTRLTVV.

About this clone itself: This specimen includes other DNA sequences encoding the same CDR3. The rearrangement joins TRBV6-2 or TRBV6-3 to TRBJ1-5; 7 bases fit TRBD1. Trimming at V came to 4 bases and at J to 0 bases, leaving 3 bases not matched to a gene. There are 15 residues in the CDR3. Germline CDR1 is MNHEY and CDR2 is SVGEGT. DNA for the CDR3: TGTGCCAGCAGTTCGACAGGGCTTAGCAATCAGCCCCAGCATTTT. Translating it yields CASSSTGLSNQPQHF.

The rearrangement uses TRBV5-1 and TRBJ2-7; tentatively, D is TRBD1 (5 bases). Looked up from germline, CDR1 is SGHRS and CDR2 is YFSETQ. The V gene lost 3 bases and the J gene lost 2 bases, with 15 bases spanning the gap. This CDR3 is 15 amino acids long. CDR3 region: CASSYLGRAAYEQYF. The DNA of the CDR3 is TGCGCCAGCAGCTACCTGGGCAGGGCCGCCTACGAGCAGTACTTC.

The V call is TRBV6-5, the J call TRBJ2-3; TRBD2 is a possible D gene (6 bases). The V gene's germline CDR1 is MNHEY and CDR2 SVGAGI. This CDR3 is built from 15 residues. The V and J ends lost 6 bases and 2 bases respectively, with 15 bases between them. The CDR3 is CASSVGLQFTDTQYF. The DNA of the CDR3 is TGTGCCAGCAGCGTTGGACTACAATTCACAGATACGCAGTATTTT.

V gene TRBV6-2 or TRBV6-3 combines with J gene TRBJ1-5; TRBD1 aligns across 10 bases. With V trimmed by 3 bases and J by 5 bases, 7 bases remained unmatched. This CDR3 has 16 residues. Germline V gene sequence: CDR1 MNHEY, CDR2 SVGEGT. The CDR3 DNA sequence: TGTGCCAGCAGTTATGGTCAGACAGGGGGCTATCAGCCCCAGCATTTT. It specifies CASSYGQTGGYQPQHF.

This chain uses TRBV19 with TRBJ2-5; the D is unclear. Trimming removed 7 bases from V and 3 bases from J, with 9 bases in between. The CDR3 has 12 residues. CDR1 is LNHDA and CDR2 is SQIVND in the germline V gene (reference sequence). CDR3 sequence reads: CASMGWEETQYF. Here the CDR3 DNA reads TGTGCCAGTATGGGTTGGGAAGAGACCCAGTACTTC. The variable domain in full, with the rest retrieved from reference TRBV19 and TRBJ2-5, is DGGITQSPKYLFRKEGQNVTLSCEQNLNHDAMYWYRQDPGQGLRLIYYSQIVNDFQKGDIAEGYSVSREKKESFPLTVTSAQKNPTAFYLCASMGWEETQYFGPGTRLLVL.

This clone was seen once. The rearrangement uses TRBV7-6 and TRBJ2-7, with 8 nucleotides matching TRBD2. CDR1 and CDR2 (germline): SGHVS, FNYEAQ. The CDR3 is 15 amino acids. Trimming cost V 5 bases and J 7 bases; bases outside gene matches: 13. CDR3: CASSLLSGTLVEQYF. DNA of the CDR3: TGTGCCAGCAGCCTACTTAGCGGGACCCTGGTTGAGCAGTACTTC. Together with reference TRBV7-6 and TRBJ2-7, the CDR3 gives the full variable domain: GAGVSQSPRYKVTKRGQDVALRCDPISGHVSLYWYRQALGQGPEFLTYFNYEAQQDKSGLPNDRFSAERPEGSISTLTIQRTEQRDSAMYRCASSLLSGTLVEQYFGPGTRLTVT.

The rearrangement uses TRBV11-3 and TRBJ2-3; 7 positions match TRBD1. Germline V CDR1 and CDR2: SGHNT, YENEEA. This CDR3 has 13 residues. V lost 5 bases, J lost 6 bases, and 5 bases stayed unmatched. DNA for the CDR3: TGTGCCAGCAGCCGAAGCAGGGGGGATACGCAGTATTTT. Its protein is CASSRSRGDTQYF.

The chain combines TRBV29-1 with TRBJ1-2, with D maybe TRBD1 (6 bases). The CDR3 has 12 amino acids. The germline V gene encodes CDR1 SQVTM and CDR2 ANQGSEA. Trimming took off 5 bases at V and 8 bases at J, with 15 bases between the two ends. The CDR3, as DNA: TGCAGCGTTTTTGTGGGGGCTCGCGGCTACACCTTC. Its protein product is CSVFVGARGYTF.

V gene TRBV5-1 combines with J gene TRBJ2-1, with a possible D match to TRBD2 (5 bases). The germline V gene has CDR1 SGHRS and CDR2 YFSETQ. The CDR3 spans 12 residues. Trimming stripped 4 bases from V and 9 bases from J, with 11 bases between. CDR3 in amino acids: CASSPYGSEQFF. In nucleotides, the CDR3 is TGCGCCAGCAGCCCCTATGGGAGTGAGCAGTTCTTC.